Listed below are T cell receptor beta chains from one sample, sequenced in a study of blood T cell repertoires in COVID-19. Clones were read by immunoSEQ multiplex PCR, and TCRdb kept only the in-frame ones, dropping some. The data contain about 260,000 clones, over 70% of them seen just once; the ten biggest clones take up about a tenth. Sequencing was performed on peripheral blood. The receptors derive from a woman in her seventies with COVID-19, enrolled during active disease. CDR3s include the opening cysteine and the closing phenylalanine or tryptophan. The D gene is left open where the match is weak. Clone sizes are given selectively: once, few, many, or a class where the clone is expanded.

CDR3: CASSLQGQETSPLHF
DNA: TGTGCCAGCAGCTTACAAGGACAGGAAACTTCACCCCTCCACTTT
D: TRBD1
size: NA
J: TRBJ1-6
V: TRBV7-9

CDR3: CATSAGGGKFF
DNA: TGTGCCACCAGTGCGGGAGGGGGTAAGTTCTTC
D: TRBD2
size: NA
J: TRBJ2-1
V: TRBV24-1

CDR3: CASTSGVGPLHF
DNA: TGTGCCAGCACCTCGGGGGTAGGTCCCCTCCACTTT
D: NA
size: NA
J: TRBJ1-6
V: TRBV12-3/TRBV12-4

CDR3: CASQETGSPNQPQHF
DNA: TGTGCCAGCCAAGAGACAGGGTCGCCAAATCAGCCCCAGCATTTT
D: TRBD1
size: NA
J: TRBJ1-5
V: TRBV19

CDR3: CASSDRGHVAFF
DNA: TGTGCCAGTAGTGACAGGGGGCACGTAGCTTTCTTT
D: TRBD1
size: NA
J: TRBJ1-1
V: TRBV19

CDR3: CASSPITLDRGPQPQHF
DNA: TGTGCCAGCAGCCCCATTACTCTGGACAGGGGGCCTCAGCCCCAGCATTTT
D: TRBD1
size: few
J: TRBJ1-5
V: TRBV6-2/TRBV6-3

CDR3: CASSHTRDRLGLAGYNEQFF
DNA: TGTGCCAGCAGCCATACCCGGGACAGGCTTGGACTAGCGGGATACAATGAGCAGTTCTTC
D: TRBD2
size: once
J: TRBJ2-1
V: TRBV3-1/TRBV3-2

CDR3: CASSEGGTRNTEAFF
DNA: TGTGCCAGCAGTGAAGGTGGGACACGGAACACTGAAGCTTTCTTT
D: NA
size: NA
J: TRBJ1-1
V: TRBV6-1

CDR3: CASSGRGPVTEAFF
DNA: TGTGCCAGCAGCGGGCGGGGGCCGGTCACTGAAGCTTTCTTT
D: NA
size: NA
J: TRBJ1-1
V: TRBV6-5

CDR3: CASRIGPSHEQYF
DNA: TGTGCCAGCAGGATTGGGCCCTCCCACGAGCAGTACTTC
D: NA
size: NA
J: TRBJ2-7
V: TRBV6-5

CDR3: CASRLTGAAPLHF
DNA: TGTGCCAGCAGGTTGACAGGGGCGGCACCCCTCCACTTT
D: TRBD1
size: NA
J: TRBJ1-6
V: TRBV6-5

CDR3: CASSQTSGRYNEQFF
DNA: TGTGCCAGCAGCCAAACTAGCGGCAGATACAATGAGCAGTTCTTC
D: TRBD2
size: NA
J: TRBJ2-1
V: TRBV6-2/TRBV6-3

CDR3: CASSQALGGVDEQFF
DNA: TGTGCCAGCAGCCAAGCTCTCGGGGGGGTAGATGAGCAGTTCTTC
D: TRBD2
size: NA
J: TRBJ2-1
V: TRBV14

CDR3: CASINQGYEQYF
DNA: TGTGCCAGCATAAATCAGGGCTACGAGCAGTACTTC
D: NA
size: NA
J: TRBJ2-7
V: TRBV6-5

CDR3: CASSLQTGEAFF
DNA: TGCGCCAGCAGCCTACAGACAGGTGAAGCTTTCTTT
D: NA
size: NA
J: TRBJ1-1
V: TRBV5-1

CDR3: CASSLRTGFDNSPLHF
DNA: TGTGCCAGCAGCCTTAGAACAGGGTTTGATAATTCACCCCTCCACTTT
D: NA
size: NA
J: TRBJ1-6
V: TRBV7-9

CDR3: CASSDTAHNSPLHF
DNA: TGTGCCAGCAGCGACACGGCCCATAATTCACCCCTCCACTTT
D: NA
size: NA
J: TRBJ1-6
V: TRBV6-5

CDR3: CASSYQQGSHYGYTF
DNA: TGCGCCAGCAGCTACCAACAGGGAAGTCACTATGGCTACACCTTC
D: NA
size: NA
J: TRBJ1-2
V: TRBV5-1

CDR3: CASSPDSYTEAFF
DNA: TGTGCCAGCTCACCAGACAGCTACACTGAAGCTTTCTTT
D: NA
size: NA
J: TRBJ1-1
V: TRBV18

CDR3: CASSTDTYSNQPQHF
DNA: TGTGCCAGTAGTACCGACACCTATAGCAATCAGCCCCAGCATTTT
D: NA
size: NA
J: TRBJ1-5
V: TRBV19

CDR3: CASSLAGTQLVSGNTIYF
DNA: TGCGCCAGCAGCTTGGCCGGGACACAACTCGTCTCTGGAAACACCATATATTTT
D: NA
size: NA
J: TRBJ1-3
V: TRBV5-1

CDR3: CASSPSPYTGELFF
DNA: TGTGCCAGCAGCCCCAGTCCCTACACCGGGGAGCTGTTTTTT
D: NA
size: NA
J: TRBJ2-2
V: TRBV3-1/TRBV3-2

CDR3: CASSNGTSGTQRKNIQYF
DNA: TGTGCCAGCAGCAACGGGACTAGCGGAACACAACGCAAAAACATTCAGTACTTC
D: TRBD2
size: NA
J: TRBJ2-4
V: TRBV5-4

CDR3: CASSPFSGNRYEQYF
DNA: TGTGCCAGCAGTCCATTCTCCGGGAATCGATACGAGCAGTACTTC
D: NA
size: NA
J: TRBJ2-7
V: TRBV7-2

CDR3: CASSLEWRTGELFF
DNA: TGTGCCAGCAGCTTAGAATGGCGGACCGGGGAGCTGTTTTTT
D: NA
size: NA
J: TRBJ2-2
V: TRBV7-9

CDR3: CASSQWVRHFVGNQPQHF
DNA: TGCGCCAGCAGTCAATGGGTTCGACACTTCGTAGGCAATCAGCCCCAGCATTTT
D: NA
size: NA
J: TRBJ1-5
V: TRBV23-1

CDR3: CASSPGLADTYEQYF
DNA: TGTGCCAGCAGCCCGGGACTAGCGGATACCTACGAGCAGTACTTC
D: TRBD2
size: NA
J: TRBJ2-7
V: TRBV3-1/TRBV3-2

CDR3: CASSEPRDRVENIQYF
DNA: TGTGCCAGCAGCGAGCCTCGGGACAGGGTGGAAAACATTCAGTACTTC
D: TRBD1
size: NA
J: TRBJ2-4
V: TRBV11-3

CDR3: CAWSQGVNEAFF
DNA: TGTGCCTGGAGTCAAGGGGTTAATGAAGCTTTCTTT
D: NA
size: few
J: TRBJ1-1
V: TRBV30

CDR3: CASSFGQGASSGELFF
DNA: TGTGCCAGCAGCTTCGGACAGGGGGCGTCGAGCGGGGAGCTGTTTTTT
D: TRBD1
size: NA
J: TRBJ2-2
V: TRBV7-9

CDR3: CASTLYVGGGYTF
DNA: TGTGCCAGCACCCTATATGTTGGCGGTGGCTACACCTTC
D: NA
size: many
J: TRBJ1-2
V: TRBV2

CDR3: CASSYSSRANEKLFF
DNA: TGTGCCAGCAGTTACTCGTCCAGGGCGAATGAAAAACTGTTTTTT
D: NA
size: NA
J: TRBJ1-4
V: TRBV6-5

CDR3: CASRNTGAGNTIYF
DNA: TGTGCCAGCAGGAATACAGGGGCTGGAAACACCATATATTTT
D: TRBD1
size: NA
J: TRBJ1-3
V: TRBV5-5

CDR3: CATSDGTQSATNEKLFF
DNA: TGTGCCACCAGTGATGGGACACAGAGTGCAACTAATGAAAAACTGTTTTTT
D: NA
size: NA
J: TRBJ1-4
V: TRBV24-1

CDR3: CASSLTSGVAFF
DNA: TGTGCCAGCAGCTTAACGTCGGGGGTAGCTTTCTTT
D: NA
size: NA
J: TRBJ1-1
V: TRBV11-2

CDR3: CASSPDSNTEAFF
DNA: TGTGCCAGCAGCCCCGACAGTAACACTGAAGCTTTCTTT
D: NA
size: few
J: TRBJ1-1
V: TRBV12-3/TRBV12-4

CDR3: CASSLLGGRSYEQYF
DNA: TGTGCCAGCAGTTTATTGGGGGGACGGAGCTACGAGCAGTACTTC
D: NA
size: few
J: TRBJ2-7
V: TRBV28

CDR3: CASSSPGAYEQYF
DNA: TGTGCCAGCAGCTCGCCGGGAGCCTACGAGCAGTACTTC
D: NA
size: few
J: TRBJ2-7
V: TRBV7-9

CDR3: CASSGTGGRNEQFF
DNA: TGCGCCAGCTCGGGGACAGGGGGCCGGAATGAGCAGTTCTTC
D: TRBD1
size: NA
J: TRBJ2-1
V: TRBV5-1

CDR3: CASSLAGLAGKETQYF
DNA: TGCGCCAGCAGCTTGGCCGGCCTAGCGGGAAAGGAGACCCAGTACTTC
D: TRBD2
size: NA
J: TRBJ2-5
V: TRBV5-1

CDR3: CASSLSESQPQHF
DNA: TGTGCCAGCAGCTTAAGTGAGAGTCAGCCCCAGCATTTT
D: NA
size: NA
J: TRBJ1-5
V: TRBV7-9

CDR3: CASRGTGYNEQFF
DNA: TGTGCCAGCAGGGGGACAGGGTACAATGAGCAGTTCTTC
D: TRBD1
size: NA
J: TRBJ2-1
V: TRBV28

CDR3: CASSQGTPSYEQYF
DNA: TGTGCCAGCAGCCAAGGGACTCCTTCCTACGAGCAGTACTTC
D: NA
size: NA
J: TRBJ2-7
V: TRBV3-1/TRBV3-2

CDR3: CASSGGAGGVSTDTQYF
DNA: TGTGCCAGCAGCGGGGGGGCGGGAGGAGTTAGCACAGATACGCAGTATTTT
D: TRBD2
size: NA
J: TRBJ2-3
V: TRBV27

CDR3: CAWSLQNKGLAGVTGELFF
DNA: TGTGCCTGGAGCCTTCAGAACAAGGGACTAGCGGGAGTCACCGGGGAGCTGTTTTTT
D: TRBD2
size: NA
J: TRBJ2-2
V: TRBV30

CDR3: CASRTGRRAIDFYEQYF
DNA: TGCGCCAGCAGGACAGGAAGACGGGCAATTGACTTCTACGAGCAGTACTTC
D: NA
size: NA
J: TRBJ2-7
V: TRBV5-1

CDR3: CASSFRGLNTEAFF
DNA: TGTGCCAGCAGCTTTAGGGGGCTGAACACTGAAGCTTTCTTT
D: TRBD1
size: NA
J: TRBJ1-1
V: TRBV11-2

CDR3: CASSPGQANTYEQYF
DNA: TGTGCCAGCAGCCCGGGACAGGCCAACACCTACGAGCAGTACTTC
D: TRBD1
size: NA
J: TRBJ2-7
V: TRBV11-3

CDR3: CASSFSGQGYTF
DNA: TGTGCCAGCAGCTTCTCTGGGCAGGGCTACACCTTC
D: NA
size: NA
J: TRBJ1-2
V: TRBV5-4

CDR3: CASSLQGNEQFF
DNA: TGCGCCAGCAGCTTACAGGGCAATGAGCAGTTCTTC
D: NA
size: NA
J: TRBJ2-1
V: TRBV5-1

CDR3: CAVQRGEGTEAFF
DNA: TGTGCCGTCCAAAGGGGGGAGGGCACTGAAGCTTTCTTT
D: NA
size: NA
J: TRBJ1-1
V: TRBV6-5

CDR3: CASSLAQQETQYF
DNA: TGTGCCAGCAGCTTGGCACAACAAGAGACCCAGTACTTC
D: NA
size: NA
J: TRBJ2-5
V: TRBV5-6

CDR3: CASSLGGVVNLYEQYF
DNA: TGTGCCAGCAGCCTCGGGGGAGTAGTGAACCTCTACGAGCAGTACTTC
D: NA
size: NA
J: TRBJ2-7
V: TRBV3-1/TRBV3-2

CDR3: CAWSPRRAEAFF
DNA: TGTGCCTGGAGTCCTCGCCGGGCTGAAGCTTTCTTT
D: NA
size: NA
J: TRBJ1-1
V: TRBV30

CDR3: CASSQAVSGTSLFF
DNA: TGTGCCAGCAGCCAAGCCGTGTCGGGGACTAGCCTGTTCTTC
D: TRBD2
size: once
J: TRBJ2-1
V: TRBV3-1/TRBV3-2

CDR3: CASSRQGVADTQYF
DNA: TGTGCCAGCAGTCGACAGGGCGTCGCAGATACGCAGTATTTT
D: TRBD1
size: NA
J: TRBJ2-3
V: TRBV5-5

CDR3: CASLSAGELFF
DNA: TGTGCCAGCCTCAGCGCCGGGGAGCTGTTTTTT
D: NA
size: NA
J: TRBJ2-2
V: TRBV25-1

CDR3: CASRDISYEQYF
DNA: TGTGCCAGTAGGGACATCTCCTACGAGCAGTACTTC
D: NA
size: NA
J: TRBJ2-7
V: TRBV19